This TCR beta chain was profiled in a study of cytomegalovirus exposure and HLA in healthy donors. The study, taken as a whole, reports: Earlier analysis yielded a pattern in which most TCR beta V segments were productive about 90% or about 30% of the time. It was reported in a later analysis that an Asian-associated ancestry cluster showed fewer N-insertions than the roughly 670-donor mean. As confirmed in vitro, a few CMV-associated chains were specific for CMV antigens.

The PCR ran on 60 Vbeta and 13 Jbeta primers. The table came from immunoSEQ multiplex PCR; TCRdb's copy has only in-frame clones and leaves some out. Of about 250,000 clones listed, around 78% were seen once; the top ten hold 0.4% to 0.6%. Germline V CDR1 and CDR2: GTSNPN, SVGIG (reference sequence). CDR3 length: 13 residues. V lost 0 bases, J lost 7 bases, and 12 bases lay in between. On this clone itself: The antigen is undetermined.

The sequence derives from a boy younger than 18 in good health and CMV-seronegative. The rearrangement uses TRBV30 and TRBJ1-1, with D perhaps matching TRBD1 (6 bases). Sample: PBMCs. The CDR3 nucleotides read TGTGCCTGGAGTGTAGGGGGGGACCTTGAAGCTTTCTTT. It specifies CAWSVGGDLEAFF.